A selection of T cell receptor beta chains follows, all from one sample in a study of cytomegalovirus exposure and HLA in healthy donors. TCRdb's copy holds only in-frame clones and misses some; the assay was immunoSEQ multiplex PCR. The sample holds about 94,000 clones, roughly 77% seen once. The sample taken for sequencing was PBMCs. Every receptor here comes from a human donor in good health. The CDR3 runs from the conserved cysteine through the conserved F or W. D genes are given only for firm matches. Clone size, where shown, is once, few, many, or a class for clones that have expanded.

TRBV5-8,NA,NA,TRBJ1-5,CASSRGGAGVQPQHF,TGTGCCAGCAGCAGGGGTGGGGCAGGGGTTCAGCCCCAGCATTTT
TRBV19,NA,NA,TRBJ2-3,CASSHSTDTQYF,TGTGCCAGTTCCCATAGCACAGATACGCAGTATTTT
TRBV28,TRBD2,NA,TRBJ2-2,CASSPRLAGGFTGELFF,TGTGCCAGCAGTCCCAGACTAGCTGGAGGGTTTACCGGGGAGCTGTTTTTT
TRBV12-5,NA,NA,TRBJ1-1,CASGLVVGTGNTEAFF,TGTGCTAGTGGTTTGGTAGTTGGAACGGGAAACACTGAAGCTTTCTTT
TRBV7-2,NA,NA,TRBJ1-2,CASSPTRTGYGYTF,TGTGCCAGCAGCCCCACTAGGACCGGCTATGGCTACACCTTC
TRBV28,NA,NA,TRBJ2-3,CASRPPGVDTQYF,TGTGCCAGCAGGCCCCCCGGGGTAGATACGCAGTATTTT
TRBV2,TRBD1,NA,TRBJ2-7,CASSYRDRAYEQYF,TGTGCCAGCAGTTACCGGGACAGAGCCTACGAGCAGTACTTC
TRBV5-4,TRBD1,few,TRBJ1-1,CASSLMTGGRDAFF,TGTGCCAGCAGCTTAATGACAGGGGGCAGGGATGCTTTCTTT
TRBV7-2,NA,NA,TRBJ1-5,CASSLGTVNQPQHF,TGTGCCAGCAGCTTAGGTACAGTTAATCAGCCCCAGCATTTT
TRBV6-5,NA,NA,TRBJ2-1,CASSYSGGPEQFF,TGTGCCAGCAGTTACTCGGGGGGGCCTGAGCAGTTCTTC
TRBV15,NA,NA,TRBJ1-4,CATSWEGEEKLFF,TGTGCCACCTCGTGGGAGGGAGAAGAAAAACTGTTTTTT
TRBV7-2,TRBD1,NA,TRBJ1-5,CASSLGGQGRLNQPQHF,TGTGCCAGCAGCTTAGGGGGACAGGGGAGGCTGAATCAGCCCCAGCATTTT
TRBV28,TRBD1,NA,TRBJ1-5,CASSFGRGRGDNQPQHF,TGTGCCAGCAGTTTCGGCAGGGGGCGAGGTGACAATCAGCCCCAGCATTTT
TRBV7-2,NA,few,TRBJ1-2,CASSLGRTVAGYTF,TGTGCCAGCAGCTTAGGTCGGACAGTGGCTGGCTACACCTTC
TRBV7-8,NA,few,TRBJ1-1,CASRINRAEEAFF,TGTGCCAGCAGGATAAACAGGGCGGAAGAAGCTTTCTTT
TRBV29-1,NA,NA,TRBJ2-7,CSVEEGQGGAYEQYF,TGCAGCGTTGAAGAAGGGCAGGGAGGCGCCTACGAGCAGTACTTC
TRBV5-4,TRBD1,NA,TRBJ1-1,CASSSDRGLNTEAFF,TGTGCCAGCAGCTCCGACAGGGGGCTGAACACTGAAGCTTTCTTT
TRBV28,TRBD2,NA,TRBJ2-4,CASSLSGRSAKNIQYF,TGTGCCAGCAGTTTGAGCGGGAGGTCTGCCAAAAACATTCAGTACTTC
TRBV6-5,NA,NA,TRBJ2-4,CASVGPLDIQYF,TGTGCCAGCGTTGGGCCTTTGGACATTCAGTACTTC
TRBV21-1,NA,NA,TRBJ2-7,CASSTLGRDEQYF,TGTGCCAGCTCAACTCTAGGGAGGGACGAGCAGTACTTC